The clone carrying this TCR beta chain is a singleton in its sample. Its antigen is as yet unknown. The sample belongs to a study of CD8 T cells in Susac syndrome. Overall study results and limits: The study conceded that relatively few individuals underwent its TCR sequencing and HLA analysis.

Random hexamers were used to reverse transcribe the RNA input (roughly 0.5 to 1 ug). An immunoSEQ multiplex PCR generated amplified TCR beta CDR3 products spanning 54 Vbeta and 13 Jbeta. One entry per CDR3 protein results from TCRdb running MiXCR on the immunoSEQ multiplex PCR reads. The table lists 330,000 or so distinct CDR3 sequences, about 82% of them singletons. High-throughput TCR beta sequencing covered peripheral CD8+ and CD4+ T cells. CD8+ and CD4+ T cells were negatively isolated; TEMRA cells were FACS-enriched. This CDR3 region has 16 residues. Trimming removed 2 bases at V and 0 bases at J, with 8 bases between. Germline values: CDR1 MNHEY, CDR2 SVGEGT.

V gene TRBV6-2 or TRBV6-3 combines with J gene TRBJ2-6; no reliable D call. Sequenced sample: CD8+ T cells from PBMCs. This TCR was recovered from a human donor with multiple sclerosis. The CDR3 loop reads CASSYPTVSGANVLTF. CDR3 sequence (DNA): TGTGCCAGCAGTTACCCGACCGTCTCTGGGGCCAACGTCCTGACTTTC.